Each of the 9 T cell receptor beta chains below was sequenced from the same sample in a study of blood T cell repertoires in COVID-19 (TCRdb year 2020). Library preparation was by the immunoSEQ multiplex PCR assay. TCRdb took this table from immuneACCESS and kept in-frame rearrangements with V and J called. Such tables lack part of the clones; where checked against another copy, unresolved V genes explain under half of the gap, and the rest is unexplained. Counted in this sample were tens of thousands of clones; approximately 87% of them appeared once. The ten largest account for 7.4% of the sample. Source material: peripheral blood. The receptors originated from a human donor with acute or convalescent COVID-19. The donor label of this sample is uncertain.

V and J are TRBV19 and TRBJ1-6, with D maybe TRBD1 (5 bases). V dropped 0 bases and J dropped 10 bases, with 13 bases sitting between them. Per germline, CDR1 LNHDA and CDR2 SQIVND (reference sequence). There are 15 residues in the CDR3. The chain's CDR3 is CASSIDLSGNSPLHF. The DNA of the CDR3 is TGTGCCAGTAGTATAGATCTATCAGGGAACTCACCCCTCCACTTT.

The V and J genes are TRBV18 and TRBJ2-5; TRBD1 aligns across 8 bases. CDR1 is KGHSH, CDR2 LQKENI, per germline. V gave up 3 bases and J gave up 7 bases; unmatched junction bases: 4. The CDR3 runs 13 residues. The CDR3, as DNA: TGTGCCAGCTCACCGGGACAGGAGGTGACCCAGTACTTC. This encodes CASSPGQEVTQYF.

The V gene is TRBV5-7, the J gene TRBJ1-1; 8 bases line up with TRBD1. TRBV5-7 carries the ORF label, with uncertain function. This CDR3 is built from 15 residues. V gave up 0 bases and J gave up 7 bases; unmatched junction bases: 8. CDR3 amino acids: CASSLATDRVNEAFF. CDR3 bases: TGTGCCAGCAGCTTGGCCACGGACAGGGTTAATGAAGCTTTCTTT.

This sequence joins TRBV24-1 and TRBJ2-3; 9 positions match TRBD2. The CDR3 has 14 residues. Germline assignment: CDR1 KGHDR and CDR2 SFDVKD. Losses at the gene ends were 9 bases for V and 2 bases for J; bases not matched to a gene: 5. The CDR3 DNA sequence: TGTGCCACCTCTAGCGGGGAAACCACAGATACGCAGTATTTT. As protein: CATSSGETTDTQYF.

The chain employs TRBV11-2 and TRBJ2-1; 11 bases are shared with TRBD1. Losses at the gene ends were 4 bases for V and 7 bases for J; bases not matched to a gene: 0. Germline CDR1 reads SGHAT; CDR2 reads FQNNGV. CDR3 length: 13 amino acids. Here the CDR3 reads CASSWDRGNEQFF. The DNA for the CDR3 is TGTGCCAGCAGCTGGGACAGGGGGAATGAGCAGTTCTTC.

The V call is TRBV10-3, the J call TRBJ2-5, with 7 bases aligning to TRBD1. Germline lookup yields CDR1 ENHRY and CDR2 SYGVKD. The CDR3 loop spans 15 amino acids. The trim removed 0 bases at V and 2 bases at J, leaving 3 bases unmatched. The CDR3 DNA sequence: TGTGCCATCAGTGAGTCGGGCAGGGGGCAAGAGACCCAGTACTTC. Translated: CAISESGRGQETQYF.

Here the CDR3 reads CASSFGTSGGGYQETQYF. The CDR3, as DNA: TGTGCCAGCAGCTTTGGGACTAGCGGGGGCGGGTACCAAGAGACCCAGTACTTC. The chain joins TRBV5-8 to TRBJ2-5, with 14 bases aligning to TRBD2. This CDR3 comprises 18 residues. CDR1 is SGHTS and CDR2 is YDEGEE in the germline V gene. J was trimmed by 0 bases and V by 2 bases; bases with no gene match: 6. Drawing the rest from reference TRBV5-8 and TRBJ2-5, the complete variable domain is EAGVTQSPTHLIKTRGQQATLRCSPISGHTSVYWYQQALGLGLQFLLWYDEGEERNRGNFPPRFSGRQFPNYSSELNVNALELEDSALYLCASSFGTSGGGYQETQYFGPGTRLLVL.

This clone has more than one count but fewer than ten. This sample also contains other DNA sequences that code for the same CDR3. The CDR3: CASSRQGYEQYF. In DNA form, the CDR3 reads TGTGCCAGCAGCCGACAGGGCTACGAGCAGTACTTC. V gene TRBV7-9 combines with J gene TRBJ2-7; TRBD1 matches 7 bases. The ends lost 5 bases at V and 3 bases at J; junction bases unmatched: 1. The CDR3 sequence is 12 residues long. The germline V gene encodes CDR1 SEHNR and CDR2 FQNEAQ (reference sequence).

This chain uses TRBV18 with TRBJ2-2; D is uncertain. Germline-derived CDR1 and CDR2 are KGHSH and LQKENI. The V and J ends lost 3 bases and 1 base respectively, with 15 bases between them. The CDR3 loop spans 17 amino acids. CDR3 DNA sequence: TGTGCCAGCTCACCCGGCAGGTCGAGTCTGAACACCGGGGAGCTGTTTTTT. This gives the protein CASSPGRSSLNTGELFF.